This T cell receptor (beta chain) stems from a study of shared clonotypes between healthy human individuals. In the study overall: Donors, aged 18 to 49, were a couple of women and a few men. Study conclusions and caveats: It was expected that sequencing depth would affect clonotype sharing among donors. The naive CD4 repertoires of several donors were compared, and approximately 4.5% of clonotypes were shared.

Assay: immunoSEQ multiplex PCR; the TCRdb copy retains only in-frame clones and omits some. The repertoire holds some 1 million clones, approximately 68% seen once, with about 1.5% in the top ten. Remarks on this clone: Its antigen is as yet unknown. This CDR3 is also generated by other DNA sequences in the sample.

With V trimmed by 4 bases and J by 4 bases, 3 bases remained unmatched. From germline, CDR1 is LGHNT and CDR2 FRNRAP. The CDR3 runs to 13 residues. Specimen: memory CD4+ T cells sorted from blood. Subset denoted: CD45RA-negative fraction. The chain recombines TRBV12-5 with TRBJ1-1; 7 bases match TRBD1. This TCR was recovered from a man between 18 and 35 years old in good health. The CDR3 region is CASGSQGTTEAFF. The CDR3 region has the DNA TGTGCTAGTGGTTCACAGGGGACCACTGAAGCTTTCTTT.